Included here is one TCR beta chain sequence, with context. Antigen: not known. The record originates from a study of cytomegalovirus exposure and HLA in healthy donors. Study-level points and caveats: It was likely that a cluster of highly shared sequence variants was a sequencing artifact. TCR beta sequences reportedly predicted most subjects' HLA-A and HLA-B alleles accurately. Near-uniform donor sequencing depth was presumed by presence/absence analyses. Immune exposure information comprised only CMV serostatus.

Germline V lookup: CDR1 SGHTA, CDR2 FQGNSA. V lost 2 bases to trimming and J lost 4 bases, with 10 bases between them. The CDR3 totals 14 residues. Use of 60 Vbeta and 13 Jbeta primers characterized the PCR. Some clones are missing from TCRdb's copy, which holds only in-frame ones; the method was immunoSEQ multiplex PCR. The sample consists of over 150,000 clones, around 79% of them appearing once. The source of this sequence is a man between 18 and 35 years old in good health and CMV-seronegative. The chain carries TRBV7-2 and TRBJ2-3; D possibly corresponds to TRBD1 (5 bases). Input material: PBMCs. In nucleotides, the CDR3 is TGTGCCAGCAGCTTAAGGCAGGGCGCAGATACGCAGTATTTT. It translates to CASSLRQGADTQYF.